A single sample is the source of the 20 T cell receptor beta chains below, sequenced in a study of blood T cell repertoires in COVID-19. Sequencing used immunoSEQ multiplex PCR; TCRdb keeps in-frame clones, though not all of them. The table lists a few hundred thousand clones, nearly 90% of them singletons. Sequences were obtained from peripheral blood. Source of these receptors: a woman aged 40 to 50 with COVID-19, enrolled during active disease.

In DNA, the CDR3 is TGTGCCAGCAGCTTCGTGACTAGCGACCGCAATGAGCAGTTCTTC. This gives the protein CASSFVTSDRNEQFF. The chain uses TRBV5-6 and TRBJ2-1, with 8 bases identical to TRBD2. The J segment lost 6 bases and the V segment lost 2 bases, leaving 7 bases of the junction unmatched. The CDR3 spans 15 residues. Germline V gives CDR1 SGHDT, CDR2 YYEEEE.

This clone occurred once. This chain uses TRBV28 with TRBJ2-5; TRBD2 matches at 12 bases. The CDR3 has 16 residues. Germline V CDR1 and CDR2: MDHEN, SYDVKM. V was clipped by 5 bases and J by 5 bases; unmatched bases: 9. The CDR3 here is CASSTRLAGEPETQYF. For the CDR3, the DNA is TGTGCCAGCAGTACGCGACTAGCGGGGGAACCCGAGACCCAGTACTTC.

CDR3 protein: CASSPQGLAVQETQYF. Here the CDR3 DNA reads TGCGCCAGCAGCCCCCAGGGACTAGCGGTACAAGAGACCCAGTACTTC. V usage is TRBV4-3 and J usage is TRBJ2-5; 11 bases fit TRBD2. V lost 4 bases to trimming and J lost 2 bases; unmatched junction nucleotides: 6. The CDR3 is 16 residues long. CDR1 and CDR2 from the germline V gene are LGHNA and YSLEER.

The chain employs TRBV28 and TRBJ1-1, with D uncertain. Germline CDR1 and CDR2: MDHEN and SYDVKM. The CDR3 length is 17 residues. V was clipped by 4 bases and J by 2 bases, with 20 bases between them. CDR3 DNA sequence: TGTGCCAGCAGTTACCCCTCCGGAGGAAGGCTTAACACTGAAGCTTTCTTT. The encoded protein is CASSYPSGGRLNTEAFF.

The chain recombines TRBV5-4 with TRBJ1-1, with D possibly being TRBD1 (5 bases). Germline values: CDR1 SGHNT, CDR2 YYREEE (reference sequence). Trimming left V 4 bases short and J 5 bases short, with 21 bases between. The CDR3 contains 16 residues. For the CDR3, the DNA is TGTGCCAGCAGCCCCGACTCCTTAACCGGGGGAACTGAAGCTTTCTTT. Translating gives CASSPDSLTGGTEAFF.

In its sample, this clone was seen a few times. J is TRBJ1-1 and V is TRBV19, with D tentatively TRBD1 (5 bases). Trimming pared 4 bases from V and 2 bases from J, leaving 14 bases between. Germline V gene lookup returns CDR1 LNHDA and CDR2 SQIVND (reference sequence). The CDR3 contains 15 residues. The DNA for the CDR3 is TGTGCCAGTAGTACTCGACAGAGACAAAACACTGAAGCTTTCTTT. Its translation is CASSTRQRQNTEAFF.

Only a few counts were recorded for this clone. The chain recombines TRBV6-5 with TRBJ1-1; D gene unclear. V lost 8 bases and J lost 0, with 7 bases in between. The CDR3 covers 12 residues. The germline gives CDR1 MNHEY, CDR2 SVGAGI. CDR3 sequence (DNA): TGTGCCAGCGGCTCCATGAACACTGAAGCTTTCTTT. It specifies CASGSMNTEAFF.

The chain joins TRBV30 to TRBJ2-5; D is unclear. This CDR3 spans 10 amino acids. Germline assignment: CDR1 GTSNPN and CDR2 SVGIG (reference sequence). With 5 bases removed from V and 5 bases from J, the gap between germline ends came to 6 bases. The DNA for the CDR3 is TGTGCCTGGGACGGGGAGACCCAGTACTTC. It is translated as CAWDGETQYF. The full variable domain, its missing parts supplied by reference TRBV30 and TRBJ2-5, is SQTIHQWPATLVQPVGSPLSLECTVEGTSNPNLYWYRQAAGRGLQLLFYSVGIGQISSEVPQNLSASRPQDRQFILSSKKLLLSDSGFYLCAWDGETQYFGPGTRLLVL.

V usage is TRBV15 and J usage is TRBJ2-2; D possibly corresponds to TRBD2 (7 bases). The germline V and J ends were trimmed by 4 bases and 6 bases, with 18 bases remaining between them. Germline CDR1 reads LNHNV; CDR2 reads YYDKDF (reference sequence). This CDR3 contains 16 residues. The CDR3 region is CATSIYGGAGAGELFF. The CDR3 DNA follows: TGTGCCACCAGCATTTATGGGGGGGCCGGAGCCGGGGAGCTGTTTTTT.

The chain employs TRBV4-3 and TRBJ1-5; D is unclear. CDR1 and CDR2 from the germline V gene are LGHNA and YSLEER. The CDR3 is made up of 13 amino acids. Trimming took 1 base from V and 8 from J, leaving 9 bases between them. This chain's CDR3 is CASSQVPGKPQHF. The CDR3 region has the DNA TGCGCCAGCAGCCAAGTTCCCGGGAAGCCCCAGCATTTT.

The rearrangement uses TRBV24-1 and TRBJ2-5; 8 bases line up with TRBD1. Losses at the gene ends were 3 bases for V and 5 bases for J; bases not matched to a gene: 4. This CDR3 region has 14 residues. In germline, CDR1 is KGHDR, CDR2 SFDVKD. The chain's CDR3 is CATSDPQGAETQYF. CDR3 bases: TGTGCCACCAGTGATCCCCAGGGGGCGGAGACCCAGTACTTC.

This clone was detected only once. The rearrangement joins TRBV30 to TRBJ2-7; 7 bases map to TRBD1. Trimming took 4 bases from V and 6 from J; bases not matched to a gene: 3. This CDR3 contains 11 residues. The germline CDR1 and CDR2 sequences are GTSNPN and SVGIG (reference sequence). This CDR3 reads CAWTGGGEQYF. DNA of the CDR3: TGTGCCTGGACAGGGGGTGGCGAGCAGTACTTC.

The chain is built from TRBV7-2 and TRBJ2-1; D call uncertain. CDR1 and CDR2 (germline): SGHTA, FQGNSA. The germline V and J ends were trimmed by 2 bases and 7 bases, with 6 bases remaining between them. This CDR3 is 12 amino acids long. Written as DNA, the CDR3 is TGTGCCAGCAGCTTATCAGGTAATGAGCAGTTCTTC. Residues: CASSLSGNEQFF.

V is TRBV7-2 and J is TRBJ2-3; TRBD2 agrees at 9 bases. CDR3 length: 18 residues. V shed 5 bases and J 4 bases; nucleotides not matched to a gene: 16. Germline V gene data show CDR1 as SGHTA and CDR2 as FQGNSA. In DNA form, the CDR3 reads TGTGCCAGCAGCAATCGGCCCTCAGCGGGGGGTGTCTCAGATACGCAGTATTTT. This gives the protein CASSNRPSAGGVSDTQYF.

This chain joins TRBV9 and TRBJ2-7; D is unresolved. The CDR3 contains 14 residues. Germline CDR1 and CDR2: SGDLS and YYNGEE. V lost 0 bases, J lost 2 bases, and 9 bases lay in between. CDR3 loop: CASSVAVATYEQYF. CDR3 DNA sequence: TGTGCCAGCAGCGTAGCGGTCGCCACCTACGAGCAGTACTTC.

This chain connects TRBV9 to TRBJ1-3, with 10 bases identical to TRBD1. The CDR3 is 15 amino acids. The trim removed 4 bases at V and 4 bases at J, leaving 5 bases unmatched. The germline CDR1 and CDR2 sequences are SGDLS and YYNGEE. The CDR3 sequence: CASSNGQGGGNTIYF. The CDR3 DNA sequence: TGTGCCAGCAGCAACGGACAGGGGGGAGGAAACACCATATATTTT. The full variable domain, its missing parts supplied by reference TRBV9 and TRBJ1-3, is DSGVTQTPKHLITATGQRVTLRCSPRSGDLSVYWYQQSLDQGLQFLIQYYNGEERAKGNILERFSAQQFPDLHSELNLSSLELGDSALYFCASSNGQGGGNTIYFGEGSWLTVV.

The CDR3 nucleotides are TGTGCCAGCAGCCCCCTAGCGGGGCTCACAGATACGCAGTATTTT. Amino acids: CASSPLAGLTDTQYF. This chain links TRBV7-3 with TRBJ2-3; 9 bases match TRBD2. This CDR3 comprises 15 residues. In germline, CDR1 is SGHTA, CDR2 FQGTGA. With 5 bases clipped from V and 2 bases from J, the junction kept 5 bases outside the gene matches.

The rearrangement joins TRBV6-5 to TRBJ1-1; D remains ambiguous. CDR3 length: 13 residues. Germline CDR1 reads MNHEY; CDR2 reads SVGAGI. Between the trimmed V and J ends, which lost 0 bases and 5 bases, there was a span of 7 bases. Written as DNA, the CDR3 is TGTGCCAGCAGTTACTCCGAGTGGACTGAAGCTTTCTTT. Its translation is CASSYSEWTEAFF.

This chain uses TRBV25-1 with TRBJ2-1, with 7 bases that match TRBD2. This CDR3 has 12 amino acids. Germline CDR1 and CDR2: MGHDK and SYGVNS. J gave up 6 bases and V 8 bases, and 4 bases lay outside the gene matches. CDR3: CASGGGSNEQFF. CDR3 DNA: TGTGCCAGCGGGGGGGGGAGCAATGAGCAGTTCTTC.

V is TRBV6-5 and J is TRBJ2-2; D is possibly TRBD1 (6 bases). The CDR3 totals 14 residues. V was clipped by 4 bases and J by 7 bases, with 13 bases between them. CDR1 is MNHEY and CDR2 is SVGAGI in the germline V gene. CDR3 DNA: TGTGCCAGCAGTTGGACAGACGGTGGCGGGGAGCTGTTTTTT. It translates to CASSWTDGGGELFF.